Listed below are T cell receptor beta chains from one sample, sequenced in a study of blood T cell repertoires in COVID-19. Profiling relied on immunoSEQ multiplex PCR, and the TCRdb table lists in-frame clones only, not all of them. Of 70,000 or so clones detected, more than 85% appear once; the ten largest clones hold around 3.9%. Sequencing input: peripheral blood. These receptors came from a man between 70 and 80 years old with active COVID-19. The CDR3 runs from the conserved cysteine through the conserved F or W. The D gene is left open where the match is weak. Some rows mark clone size as missing; the rest say once, few, many or name a class of expanded clone.

>TRBJ2-2|TRBV6-5|TRBD2|.
TGTGCCAGCACGGGGGGAACCGGGGAGCTGTTTTTT
CASTGGTGELFF
>TRBJ2-3|TRBV5-1|TRBD2|.
TGCGCCAGCAGCCGGACTAGCGGGGGAGATACGCAGTATTTT
CASSRTSGGDTQYF
>TRBJ2-7|TRBV6-4|TRBD2|.
TGTGCCAGCAGTGAGACTAGCGGCACCGAGCAGTACTTC
CASSETSGTEQYF
>TRBJ2-5|TRBV6-5|TRBD2|.
TGTGCCAGCAGTCCCTCCGGGAGGGGTCAAGAGACCCAGTACTTC
CASSPSGRGQETQYF
>TRBJ2-5|TRBV6-5|TRBD2|.
TGTGCCAGCAGTTACCTCGGGACTAGCGAAGAGACCCAGTACTTC
CASSYLGTSEETQYF
>TRBJ1-6|TRBV7-9|.|.
TGTGCCAGCACCGAGGTCCCCTCCTATAATTCACCCCTCCACTTT
CASTEVPSYNSPLHF
>TRBJ2-1|TRBV29-1|TRBD2|.
TGCAGCGTGGGGGAGCGGGAGAGGTATGAGCAGTTCTTC
CSVGERERYEQFF
>TRBJ1-1|TRBV29-1|.|.
TGCAGCGTTGTTGGGACACCGAACACTGAAGCTTTCTTT
CSVVGTPNTEAFF
>TRBJ1-2|TRBV7-9|.|.
TGTGCCAGCAGCTTAGGGGCGTGGCTTTCGGGCTACACCTTC
CASSLGAWLSGYTF
>TRBJ2-1|TRBV6-5|TRBD2|.
TGTGCCAGCAGATCAGCGGGACCCACCTACAATGAGCAGTTCTTC
CASRSAGPTYNEQFF
>TRBJ2-1|TRBV30|TRBD2|.
TGTGCCTGGAGTGTACCGGGACTAGCGGCCTACAATGAGCAGTTCTTC
CAWSVPGLAAYNEQFF
>TRBJ2-3|TRBV7-2|.|.
TGTGCCAGCAGCTTAGGGAACGGGGTGGCAGATACGCAGTATTTT
CASSLGNGVADTQYF
>TRBJ2-2|TRBV25-1|.|few
TGTGCCAGCAGTGTCGGGAACACCGGGGAGCTGTTTTTT
CASSVGNTGELFF
>TRBJ2-7|TRBV6-2/TRBV6-3|TRBD2|.
TGTGCCAGCAGTTACGGGGGACTAGCGGGAGGCTACGAGCAGTACTTC
CASSYGGLAGGYEQYF
>TRBJ2-5|TRBV21-1|.|.
TGTGCCAGCAGCAAAGCACGAATAGCGGGGGAGACCCAGTACTTC
CASSKARIAGETQYF
>TRBJ1-3|TRBV18|.|.
TGTGCCAGCTCACCGGGGCAGATAGGAAACACCATATATTTT
CASSPGQIGNTIYF
>TRBJ2-3|TRBV20-1|.|.
TGCAGTGCTAGTGGAGTGGGGCTAGGCGGCGATACGCAGTATTTT
CSASGVGLGGDTQYF
>TRBJ2-1|TRBV6-6|.|.
TGTGCCAGCAGTTATTTGGCTAGCCGACACAATGAGCAGTTCTTC
CASSYLASRHNEQFF
>TRBJ1-5|TRBV9|.|.
TGTGCCAGCAGCGTAGGCTGGGGGGATGGTCAGCCCCAGCATTTT
CASSVGWGDGQPQHF
>TRBJ2-3|TRBV15|.|once
TGTGCCACCAGCAGAGATCTCCCTACCACAGATACGCAGTATTTT
CATSRDLPTTDTQYF
>TRBJ2-3|TRBV19|TRBD2|.
TGTGCCAGTAGTTCAGGACTAGCGGGCATGAGCACAGATACGCAGTATTTT
CASSSGLAGMSTDTQYF
>TRBJ2-7|TRBV10-3|TRBD2|.
TGTGCCATCAGTGATAAAACCGGCGGGGGCTACGAGCAGTACTTC
CAISDKTGGGYEQYF
>TRBJ1-5|TRBV5-4|TRBD1|.
TGTGCCAGCAGCTCCGACAGGGTTCAGCCCCAGCATTTT
CASSSDRVQPQHF
>TRBJ2-1|TRBV7-2|TRBD2|.
TGTGCCAGCAGGTTAGAGGTCGGCGGGAGGCCCCCTAGGGATGAGCAGTTCTTC
CASRLEVGGRPPRDEQFF
>TRBJ2-1|TRBV7-3|TRBD2|.
TGTGCCAGCAGCTCCACTAGCGGGGGGGCCAGTGAGCAGTTCTTC
CASSSTSGGASEQFF
>TRBJ2-5|TRBV7-2|TRBD1|.
TGTGCCAGCGGGGCCAGGGGGTACCAAGAGACCCAGTACTTC
CASGARGYQETQYF
>TRBJ2-7|TRBV7-2|TRBD2|.
TGTGCCAGCAGCCATAGGACTAGTCTCTACGAGCAGTACTTC
CASSHRTSLYEQYF
>TRBJ2-5|TRBV30|.|.
TGTGCCTGGACCCGAGGGGACTTCCAAGAGACCCAGTACTTC
CAWTRGDFQETQYF
>TRBJ2-7|TRBV30|TRBD1|.
TGTGCCTGGGCTTTCGGACAGGGTCCCTACGAGCAGTACTTC
CAWAFGQGPYEQYF
>TRBJ2-7|TRBV6-5|TRBD1|few
TGTGCCAGCAGGACAACAGGGGGAGCCTACGAGCAGTACTTC
CASRTTGGAYEQYF
>TRBJ2-7|TRBV14|TRBD1|.
TGTGCCAGCAGCCCCCCGACAGGGGTCGAGCAGTACTTC
CASSPPTGVEQYF
>TRBJ2-1|TRBV9|.|once
TGTGCCAGCAGCCCCGGATTAGCGGAGAGCTCCTACAATGAGCAGTTCTTC
CASSPGLAESSYNEQFF
>TRBJ1-1|TRBV30|.|.
TGTGCCTGGAGTCTAGGCCCGAACACTGAAGCTTTCTTT
CAWSLGPNTEAFF
>TRBJ1-2|TRBV28|.|.
TGTGCCAGCCACACCGCAGGGAGGGGCTACACCTTC
CASHTAGRGYTF
>TRBJ1-3|TRBV24-1|TRBD1|.
TGTGCCACCAGTGATTGTGAGGGGGCGGTTTGTGGAAACACCATATATTTT
CATSDCEGAVCGNTIYF
>TRBJ2-5|TRBV18|TRBD2|.
TGTGCCAGCTCACCCCTCTCAGCGGGGCAAGAGACCCAGTACTTC
CASSPLSAGQETQYF
>TRBJ1-1|TRBV25-1|.|.
TGTGCCAGCAGTGAATGGGGGGAGGCTGAAGCTTTCTTT
CASSEWGEAEAFF
>TRBJ1-4|TRBV6-5|TRBD1|.
TGTGCCAGCAGACCGGGACAGGGAGGTGAAAAACTGTTTTTT
CASRPGQGGEKLFF
>TRBJ2-7|TRBV7-3|.|.
TGTGCCAGCAGCTTAGGGATACAGGGTGCGCAGTACTTC
CASSLGIQGAQYF
>TRBJ2-1|TRBV4-3|TRBD2|.
TGCGCCAGCAGCCAAGAGGGACTAGCGGTACCTTACAATGAGCAGTTCTTC
CASSQEGLAVPYNEQFF
>TRBJ2-7|TRBV5-4|TRBD2|.
TGTGCCAGCAGAAACGGACTAGCAGACGAGCAGTACTTC
CASRNGLADEQYF
>TRBJ1-1|TRBV7-9|TRBD1|.
TGTGCCAGCAGCTTAGGGCAGGGGGACACTGAAGCTTTCTTT
CASSLGQGDTEAFF
>TRBJ2-1|TRBV3-1/TRBV3-2|.|.
TGTGCCAGCAGCCTCCTCCCCCCGGGAGGGGGCACCTACAATGAGCAGTTCTTC
CASSLLPPGGGTYNEQFF
>TRBJ2-3|TRBV27|.|.
TGTGCCAGCAGTCCCCGGACTTCCCTGGATACGCAGTATTTT
CASSPRTSLDTQYF
>TRBJ1-6|TRBV6-5|.|.
TGTGCCAGCAGCGGGAGCTCCTATAATTCACCCCTCCACTTT
CASSGSSYNSPLHF
>TRBJ2-7|TRBV10-3|TRBD2|.
TGTGCCATCAGTGATGCGGGGGGAGGGACCGAGCAGTACTTC
CAISDAGGGTEQYF
>TRBJ1-3|TRBV3-1/TRBV3-2|.|.
TGTGCCAGCAGCGCTACGACCGGGGAGCGCGGAAACACCATATATTTT
CASSATTGERGNTIYF